This T cell receptor (beta chain) was found in a study of T cells in Graves' hyperthyroidism and ophthalmopathy. Authors of the study amplified TCR beta CDR3 regions from RNA transcripts. TCR CDR3 regions were first amplified by RT-PCR with HTBI primers. TCRdb re-analysed the multiplex PCR reads in MiXCR, keeping a single row per CDR3 protein. Of 500,000 to 750,000 distinct CDR3 sequences listed, around 46% are singletons. CDR1 KGHDR and CDR2 SFDVKD come from the germline V gene. The germline V and J ends were trimmed by 9 bases and 3 bases, with 7 bases remaining between them. The length of the CDR3 is 12 residues.

This chain links TRBV24-1 with TRBJ2-2; maybe TRBD2 (5 bases). The sequencing sample was made of peripheral blood or thyroid tissue (not recorded which). This receptor was taken from a woman under 30 with Graves' hyperthyroidism. CDR3 sequence: CATHGDTGELFF. Here the CDR3 DNA reads TGTGCCACCCACGGGGACACCGGGGAGCTGTTTTTT.